These 31 T cell receptor beta chains originate from one sample sequenced in a study of T cell responses to AZD1222 COVID-19 vaccine. The assay was immunoSEQ multiplex PCR, and TCRdb's table has in-frame clones only and misses some. The sample carries about 150,000 clones, around 86% recorded once. The sample in question was peripheral blood, obtained 28 days after the second AZD1222 dose. These receptor sequences come from an adult who received the AZD1222 COVID-19 vaccine.

The rearrangement uses TRBV4-3 and TRBJ2-7, with TRBD1 matching 7 bases. The CDR3 spans 14 residues. J gave up 2 bases and V 3 bases, and 4 bases lay outside the gene matches. Germline loops: CDR1 LGHNA, CDR2 YSLEER. CDR3 sequence (DNA): TGCGCCAGCAGCCACCGACAGGGACCCTACGAGCAGTACTTC. Protein product: CASSHRQGPYEQYF.

The chain carries TRBV7-2 and TRBJ2-7; D is unclear. Trimming stripped 5 bases from V and 2 bases from J, with 13 bases between. The CDR3 runs to 14 residues. The germline CDR1 and CDR2 sequences are SGHTA and FQGNSA. This CDR3 is CASSATAGPYEQYF. The CDR3 DNA reads TGTGCCAGCAGCGCCACTGCCGGTCCCTACGAGCAGTACTTC.

The chain is built from TRBV12-3 or TRBV12-4 and TRBJ1-1; D not resolved. Trimming stripped 3 bases from V and 2 bases from J, with 7 bases between. CDR3 length: 13 residues. The CDR3 sequence: CASSFKRNTEAFF. CDR3 coding DNA: TGTGCCAGCAGTTTTAAGCGAAACACTGAAGCTTTCTTT.

J is TRBJ2-7 and V is TRBV2; 10 bases map to TRBD2. The CDR3 totals 13 residues. With V trimmed by 6 bases and J by 1 base, 0 bases remained unmatched. Germline values: CDR1 SNHLY, CDR2 FYNNEI. This CDR3 reads CASRTSGSYEQYF. CDR3 bases: TGTGCCAGCAGGACTAGCGGGTCCTACGAGCAGTACTTC.

This clone was seen a handful of times. The chain has TRBV19 and TRBJ2-7; D is tentatively TRBD1 or TRBD2 (5 bases each). The CDR3 extends over 14 amino acids. The germline V and J ends were trimmed by 5 bases and 2 bases, with 13 bases remaining between them. Germline-derived CDR1 and CDR2 are LNHDA and SQIVND (reference sequence). The CDR3 spells CASSVPGPTYEQYF. The CDR3 bases are TGTGCCAGTAGTGTGCCGGGACCCACCTACGAGCAGTACTTC.

The chain joins TRBV28 to TRBJ2-7; TRBD2 matches at 7 bases. Trimming took 3 bases from V and 4 from J; bases not matched to a gene: 9. The germline gives CDR1 MDHEN, CDR2 SYDVKM. The CDR3 runs 15 residues. The CDR3 DNA follows: TGTGCCAGCAGTTTGGCGGGAGTGGGGTTATACGAGCAGTACTTC. It translates to CASSLAGVGLYEQYF.

The chain joins TRBV6-5 to TRBJ1-1, with D perhaps matching TRBD1 (5 bases). Deletions cut 2 bases from V and 1 base from J, with 8 bases between. Germline V lookup: CDR1 MNHEY, CDR2 SVGAGI. This CDR3 comprises 14 residues. The CDR3 spells CASSYRGGNTEAFF. The CDR3 DNA reads TGTGCCAGCAGTTACAGGGGCGGGAACACTGAAGCTTTCTTT.

The gene calls are TRBV6-2 or TRBV6-3 and TRBJ1-1, with D unclear. Per the germline V gene, CDR1 is MNHEY and CDR2 is SVGEGT. The V end lost 4 bases, the J end lost 1 base, and 10 bases lay between the germline ends. This CDR3 spans 14 amino acids. CDR3 protein: CASSSQVGNTEAFF. In nucleotides, the CDR3 is TGTGCCAGCAGTTCCCAGGTGGGGAACACTGAAGCTTTCTTT.

This chain uses TRBV7-3 with TRBJ2-7; a weak D match, TRBD2 (6 bases). Trimming shortened V by 5 bases and J by 0 bases, and 11 bases separated the two germline ends. Germline V gene lookup returns CDR1 SGHTA and CDR2 FQGTGA. The CDR3 runs 14 residues. The CDR3 nucleotides are TGTGCCAGCAGCCGGGACTCATTCTCCTACGAGCAGTACTTC. It specifies CASSRDSFSYEQYF.

The chain recombines TRBV7-2 with TRBJ2-1; 8 bases agree with TRBD2. J gave up 6 bases and V 6 bases, and 4 bases lay outside the gene matches. Per germline, CDR1 SGHTA and CDR2 FQGNSA. This CDR3 spans 13 amino acids. DNA of the CDR3: TGTGCCAGCAGAACACTAGCGGTCAATGAGCAGTTCTTC. Amino acids: CASRTLAVNEQFF.

V gene TRBV5-4 combines with J gene TRBJ1-1; TRBD1 is a possible D gene (5 bases). The CDR3 is made up of 15 amino acids. The germline V gene encodes CDR1 SGHNT and CDR2 YYREEE (reference sequence). V was shortened by 4 bases and J by 0 bases, with 13 bases between the two germline ends. The CDR3 spells CASSPGTQLNTEAFF. In DNA, the CDR3 is TGTGCCAGCAGCCCGGGGACGCAACTGAACACTGAAGCTTTCTTT.

This clone was observed a single time. The genes are TRBV24-1 and TRBJ2-1; D uncertain. Germline CDR1 and CDR2: KGHDR and SFDVKD. V was clipped by 2 bases and J by 7 bases, with 14 bases between them. This CDR3 comprises 15 residues. CDR3 sequence: CATSDSSRVANEQFF. The CDR3 nucleotides read TGTGCCACCAGTGATTCGAGTAGGGTGGCAAATGAGCAGTTCTTC.

This clone has just one count. The V call is TRBV5-7, the J call TRBJ2-7; the D gene is possibly TRBD1 (5 bases). TRBV5-7 is placed among ORFs of uncertain function. The CDR3 contains 14 residues. Trimming shortened V by 0 bases and J by 5 bases, and 12 bases separated the two germline ends. The DNA of the CDR3 is TGTGCCAGCAGCTTGGTTCCAGGGTCGCACGAGCAGTACTTC. Translated: CASSLVPGSHEQYF.

This clone has only one observation. The chain recombines TRBV3-1 (or the pseudogene TRBV3-2) with TRBJ1-1; possible D gene TRBD1, 6 bases. Looked up from germline, CDR1 is LGHDT and CDR2 is YNNKEL (reference sequence). This CDR3 is 15 amino acids long. V lost 3 bases and J lost 1, with 12 bases in between. DNA for the CDR3: TGTGCCAGCAGCCAGCGTGGGGGCGGGAACACTGAAGCTTTCTTT. It specifies CASSQRGGGNTEAFF.

The genes are TRBV7-9 and TRBJ2-3; D is ambiguous. Trimming pared 11 bases from V and 4 bases from J, leaving 13 bases between. In germline, CDR1 is SEHNR, CDR2 FQNEAQ (reference sequence). This CDR3 is built from 12 residues. DNA of the CDR3: TGTGCCGTTTCACGGGCCTCAGATACGCAGTATTTT. The encoded protein is CAVSRASDTQYF.

This rearrangement joins TRBV28 to TRBJ2-7; the match to TRBD1 covers 11 bases. The germline V gene encodes CDR1 MDHEN and CDR2 SYDVKM. The CDR3 extends over 16 amino acids. J was trimmed by 6 bases and V by 11 bases; bases with no gene match: 18. CDR3 DNA sequence: TGTGCCTCCAATTCGGGGTCGGACAGGGGGCGACGCGAGCAGTACTTC. Residues: CASNSGSDRGRREQYF.

The genes are TRBV14 and TRBJ1-1; D is ambiguous. Germline V lookup: CDR1 SGHDN, CDR2 FVKESK. The CDR3 consists of 15 residues. With 2 bases removed from V and 1 base from J, the gap between germline ends came to 11 bases. The CDR3 spells CASSQFLTRNTEAFF. CDR3 bases: TGTGCCAGCAGCCAATTCCTGACGAGGAACACTGAAGCTTTCTTT.

The V call is TRBV6-1, the J call TRBJ1-2, with 9 bases aligning to TRBD1. The CDR3 totals 17 residues. Germline values: CDR1 MNHNS, CDR2 SASEGT. V dropped 4 bases and J dropped 6; count of bases not matched to a gene: 15. The chain's CDR3 is CASSGRDRETSSNGYTF. The CDR3 DNA sequence: TGTGCCAGCAGTGGCCGGGACAGGGAAACCAGTTCGAATGGCTACACCTTC.

The J gene is TRBJ2-5, the V gene TRBV6-5; 12 nucleotides match TRBD1. Trimming took 10 bases from V and 5 from J; bases not matched to a gene: 8. Germline V gives CDR1 MNHEY, CDR2 SVGAGI. This CDR3 spans 14 amino acids. CDR3: CAIPGTGGAETQYF. The CDR3 region has the DNA TGTGCCATCCCCGGGACAGGGGGCGCGGAGACCCAGTACTTC.

The gene calls are TRBV12-3 or TRBV12-4 and TRBJ2-1; D remains unclear. V was clipped by 5 bases and J by 7 bases, with 9 bases between them. This CDR3 comprises 12 residues. The CDR3: CASSARVNEQFF. The CDR3 coding sequence is TGTGCCAGCAGTGCCCGAGTGAATGAGCAGTTCTTC.

V is TRBV28 and J is TRBJ1-1, with a possible D match to TRBD1 (5 bases). The germline V and J ends were trimmed by 6 bases and 6 bases, with 11 bases remaining between them. From germline, CDR1 is MDHEN and CDR2 SYDVKM. This CDR3 has 12 residues. The CDR3 DNA follows: TGTGCCAGCAGGGGGCGTGAGGCTGAAGCTTTCTTT. Amino acids: CASRGREAEAFF.

CDR3 residues: CASSERQGRTEAFF. CDR3 sequence (DNA): TGTGCCAGCAGTGAAAGGCAGGGGAGGACTGAAGCTTTCTTT. The chain is built from TRBV2 and TRBJ1-1; a possible D gene is TRBD1 (6 bases). Germline assignment: CDR1 SNHLY and CDR2 FYNNEI. This CDR3 has 14 residues. With 2 bases removed from V and 5 bases from J, the gap between germline ends came to 12 bases.

The rearrangement joins TRBV5-5 to TRBJ1-1; D is unresolved. Trimming shortened V by 0 bases and J by 1 base, and 7 bases separated the two germline ends. The length of the CDR3 is 14 residues. Germline loops: CDR1 SGHKS, CDR2 YYEKEE (reference sequence). The CDR3 nucleotides are TGTGCCAGCAGCTTGGGTTTCCGGAACACTGAAGCTTTCTTT. Its protein product is CASSLGFRNTEAFF.

The rearrangement uses TRBV11-2 and TRBJ2-5; tentatively, D is TRBD2 (7 bases). V dropped 6 bases and J dropped 4 bases, with 21 bases sitting between them. Germline CDR1 and CDR2: SGHAT and FQNNGV. The CDR3 extends over 16 amino acids. The CDR3 spells CASRPWGGGGPETQYF. DNA for the CDR3: TGTGCCAGCAGACCTTGGGGGGGCGGGGGCCCAGAGACCCAGTACTTC.

The CDR3, as DNA: TGTGCCAGTAGTCGGACAGGGGTTATCTATGGCTACACCTTC. Its protein is CASSRTGVIYGYTF. This chain links TRBV19 with TRBJ1-2; TRBD1 matches 9 bases. The CDR3 has 14 amino acids. In germline, CDR1 is LNHDA, CDR2 SQIVND (reference sequence). V was clipped by 5 bases and J by 4 bases; unmatched bases: 5.

The rearrangement joins TRBV24-1 to TRBJ1-3; D not certain. V gave up 3 bases and J gave up 0 bases, with 8 bases separating them. This CDR3 comprises 15 residues. Germline CDR1 and CDR2: KGHDR and SFDVKD. CDR3 loop: CATSDGLSSGNTIYF. DNA for the CDR3: TGTGCCACCAGTGATGGGTTGAGCTCTGGAAACACCATATATTTT.

This rearrangement joins TRBV27 to TRBJ2-2; a weak D match, TRBD2 (6 bases). The CDR3 has 13 amino acids. Deletions cut 6 bases from V and 6 bases from J, with 11 bases between. Germline V gives CDR1 MNHEY, CDR2 SMNVEV (reference sequence). CDR3 region: CASRGGGAGELFF. The CDR3, as DNA: TGTGCCAGCAGGGGAGGCGGTGCCGGGGAGCTGTTTTTT.

This clone has just a few counts. The gene calls are TRBV28 and TRBJ1-1; TRBD1 matches at 8 bases. The V gene end was trimmed by 10 bases and the J gene end by 3 bases; junction bases not matched to a gene: 10. The germline CDR1 and CDR2 sequences are MDHEN and SYDVKM. This CDR3 comprises 14 residues. CDR3 DNA: TGTGCCACCAAGTCAGGGGGCCGCCACACTGAAGCTTTCTTT. It is translated as CATKSGGRHTEAFF.

This rearrangement joins TRBV5-4 to TRBJ2-1; possibly TRBD1 for D (6 bases). The germline V gene encodes CDR1 SGHNT and CDR2 YYREEE (reference sequence). The CDR3 extends over 15 amino acids. Trimming shortened V by 4 bases and J by 0 bases, and 11 bases separated the two germline ends. For the CDR3, the DNA is TGTGCCAGCAGCCATGACAGGCCCTCCTACAATGAGCAGTTCTTC. Translating gives CASSHDRPSYNEQFF.

The table lists this clone with a count of one. The J gene is TRBJ1-6, the V gene TRBV27; TRBD1 aligns across 8 bases. This CDR3 has 14 amino acids. The V gene's germline CDR1 is MNHEY and CDR2 SMNVEV (reference sequence). The V and J ends lost 4 bases and 5 bases, in that order; junction bases with no gene match: 1. The CDR3 region is CASSWGQDNSPLHF. CDR3 DNA: TGTGCCAGCAGTTGGGGACAGGATAATTCACCCCTCCACTTT.

This clone is a singleton in its sample. Because the CDR3 is missing its conserved closing phenylalanine or tryptophan, this is likely a read error. The DNA is left out, because the CDR3 cannot be placed on it with certainty; the CDR3 is given as TCRdb lists it. The chain links TRBV19 to TRBJ1-2. Per germline, CDR1 LNHDA and CDR2 SQIVND (reference sequence). The CDR3 sequence runs 10 residues, both termini included. CDR3 region: CASSPPERGT.